Listed below are T cell receptor beta chains from one sample, sequenced in a study of blood T cell repertoires in COVID-19. Generated by immunoSEQ multiplex PCR, the TCRdb table keeps only in-frame clones and is missing some. The table has some 110,000 clones, about 82% seen once; the top ten hold roughly 4.9%. Sequencing was performed on peripheral blood. The receptors stem from a human donor in a cohort sampled during active COVID-19. CDR3s include the opening cysteine and the closing phenylalanine or tryptophan. A D gene is named only where the DNA matches it firmly. The listing skips clone size in some rows; elsewhere it reads once, few, many or a size class.

>TRBJ2-5|.|.|TRBV11-3
CASSQGGTQYF
TGTGCCAGCAGCCAAGGGGGGACCCAGTACTTC
>TRBJ2-7|.|TRBD2|TRBV6-6
CASSQPLAGVPPHEQYF
TGTGCCAGCAGTCAGCCGCTAGCGGGAGTTCCACCACACGAGCAGTACTTC
>TRBJ2-1|.|TRBD2|TRBV10-2
CASSESAGAADEQFF
TGCGCCAGCAGTGAGTCAGCGGGAGCAGCGGATGAGCAGTTCTTC
>TRBJ2-5|once|TRBD2|TRBV2
CASSYILAGGGETQYF
TGTGCCAGCAGTTATATACTAGCGGGAGGGGGGGAGACCCAGTACTTC
>TRBJ2-2|.|.|TRBV6-6
CASQNTGELFF
TGTGCCAGTCAAAACACCGGGGAGCTGTTTTTT
>TRBJ1-5|few|.|TRBV5-5
CASSFGNPFSVPWQPQHF
TGTGCCAGCAGCTTCGGGAACCCTTTTTCGGTTCCGTGGCAGCCCCAGCATTTT
>TRBJ2-1|.|.|TRBV6-5
CASSYLGRTDEQFF
TGTGCCAGCAGTTATCTTGGGAGAACGGATGAGCAGTTCTTC
>TRBJ1-6|.|.|TRBV28
CASRDSSYNSPLHF
TGTGCCAGCAGAGACAGCTCCTATAATTCACCCCTCCACTTT
>TRBJ2-1|.|.|TRBV6-1
CASSDTTTYNEQFF
TGTGCCAGCAGTGACACTACCACGTACAATGAGCAGTTCTTC
>TRBJ2-7|.|TRBD2|TRBV18
CASSPGLAVPYEQYF
TGTGCCAGCTCACCTGGACTAGCGGTCCCCTACGAGCAGTACTTC
>TRBJ2-4|.|.|TRBV1
CTSSQERDPAKNIQYF
TGCACCAGCAGCCAAGAGCGGGACCCAGCCAAAAACATTCAGTACTTC
>TRBJ2-6|.|TRBD1|TRBV28
CASTRTGSPISGANVLTF
TGTGCCAGCACGCGGACAGGTTCTCCGATCTCTGGGGCCAACGTCCTGACTTTC
>TRBJ2-7|.|TRBD2|TRBV7-2
CASSLSGSENYEQYF
TGTGCCAGCAGCCTTAGCGGGAGCGAAAACTACGAGCAGTACTTC
>TRBJ2-7|.|TRBD1|TRBV9
CASSPGLPGQGAGEQYF
TGTGCCAGCAGCCCCGGTCTCCCCGGACAGGGGGCCGGGGAGCAGTACTTC
>TRBJ2-1|.|TRBD2|TRBV18
CASSGGVGLAAYNEQFF
TGTGCCAGCTCAGGCGGAGTCGGACTAGCGGCCTACAATGAGCAGTTCTTC
>TRBJ2-3|.|.|TRBV5-1
CASSLATGPEQYF
TGCGCCAGCAGCTTGGCTACAGGGCCCGAGCAGTATTTT
>TRBJ2-7|.|.|TRBV4-1
CASSQSFPSGTYEQYF
TGCGCCAGCAGCCAGTCCTTCCCTTCGGGAACCTACGAGCAGTACTTC
>TRBJ1-4|.|.|TRBV11-2
CASSPHIGATNEKLFF
TGTGCCAGCAGCCCTCACATTGGAGCAACTAATGAAAAACTGTTTTTT
>TRBJ2-1|.|TRBD1|TRBV7-2
CASSLQGAFYEQFF
TGTGCCAGCAGCTTACAGGGGGCTTTTTATGAGCAGTTCTTC
>TRBJ2-7|once|.|TRBV7-9
CASSSRAGMGEQYF
TGTGCCAGCAGTTCCCGCGCGGGGATGGGGGAGCAGTACTTC
>TRBJ2-3|.|TRBD2|TRBV10-3
CAISVTSGGTITDTQYF
TGTGCCATCAGTGTGACTAGCGGGGGCACTATCACAGATACGCAGTATTTT
>TRBJ2-1|few|.|TRBV5-1
CASSLAPSGTRVYNEQFF
TGCGCCAGCAGCTTGGCCCCTTCGGGGACACGAGTTTACAATGAGCAGTTCTTC
>TRBJ2-5|.|TRBD1|TRBV18
CASSPPGQGRKTQYF
TGTGCCAGCTCACCACCGGGACAGGGGCGGAAGACCCAGTACTTC
>TRBJ2-7|.|.|TRBV3-1/TRBV3-2
CASSSTGSYYEQYF
TGTGCCAGCAGCTCCACGGGGAGTTACTACGAGCAGTACTTC
>TRBJ1-5|.|.|TRBV18
CASSTSGGDQPQHF
TGTGCCAGCTCTACTTCGGGGGGCGATCAGCCCCAGCATTTT
>TRBJ1-1|.|.|TRBV7-2
CASSFVGLQNTEAFF
TGTGCCAGCAGCTTCGTCGGACTACAGAACACTGAAGCTTTCTTT
>TRBJ2-7|.|TRBD2|TRBV19
CASSVASGSYREQYF
TGTGCCAGTAGTGTAGCCAGCGGGAGCTACAGAGAGCAGTACTTC
>TRBJ2-5|.|.|TRBV19
CASKKASAQETQYF
TGTGCCAGTAAGAAGGCTAGCGCCCAAGAGACCCAGTACTTC
>TRBJ2-6|.|TRBD1|TRBV12-5
CASGLVRQGLRPGANVLTF
TGTGCTAGTGGTTTGGTTCGACAGGGGCTAAGGCCTGGGGCCAACGTCCTGACTTTC
>TRBJ2-7|.|.|TRBV4-3
CASSQGTTSVPYEQYF
TGCGCCAGCAGCCAAGGAACGACTAGTGTTCCGTACGAGCAGTACTTC
>TRBJ2-3|once|.|TRBV7-5
CARSLDRVTDTQYF
TGTGCCAGAAGCTTAGACAGGGTCACAGATACGCAGTATTTT
>TRBJ2-7|few|.|TRBV4-1
CASSQEFPSEQYF
TGCGCCAGCAGCCAAGAATTTCCCTCCGAGCAGTACTTC
>TRBJ2-7|.|.|TRBV13
CASSLGGLTYEQYF
TGTGCCAGCAGCTTAGGGGGCCTCACTTACGAGCAGTACTTC
>TRBJ2-3|.|.|TRBV28
CASSLKPSTDTQYF
TGTGCCAGCAGTTTAAAGCCTAGCACAGATACGCAGTATTTT
>TRBJ2-7|.|.|TRBV6-2/TRBV6-3
CASSYSASPQAGGHRLEQYF
TGTGCCAGCAGTTACTCGGCTTCCCCCCAGGCCGGGGGTCACCGCCTCGAGCAGTACTTC
>TRBJ1-5|.|TRBD1|TRBV29-1
CSVAGTGTHQPQHF
TGCAGCGTTGCCGGGACAGGGACGCATCAGCCCCAGCATTTT
>TRBJ2-7|.|TRBD2|TRBV20-1
CSASDASGTYEQYF
TGCAGTGCTAGTGACGCTAGCGGGACCTACGAGCAGTACTTC
>TRBJ1-5|once|.|TRBV11-2
CASSLSGGIGQPQHF
TGTGCCAGCAGCTTATCCGGGGGGATCGGTCAGCCCCAGCATTTT
>TRBJ1-4|.|.|TRBV5-1
CASSLEFVGRANEKLFF
TGCGCCAGCAGCTTGGAATTTGTCGGCAGGGCCAATGAAAAACTGTTTTTT
>TRBJ2-3|.|TRBD2|TRBV28
CASSLAGPSGRAPDTQYF
TGTGCCAGCAGTTTAGCCGGGCCTAGCGGGAGGGCCCCAGATACGCAGTATTTT
>TRBJ2-5|once|TRBD1|TRBV4-1
CASSQSGQGRNQETQYF
TGCGCCAGCAGCCAATCGGGACAGGGACGGAATCAAGAGACCCAGTACTTC
>TRBJ2-3|.|TRBD2|TRBV11-2
CAIALGSGSDTQYF
TGTGCCATAGCCTTGGGGAGCGGGAGTGATACGCAGTATTTT